These T cell receptor beta chains were read from a single sample in a study of shared clonotypes between healthy human individuals. Data came from immunoSEQ multiplex PCR; TCRdb stores just in-frame clones and leaves some out. The table shows fewer than 2.5 million clones, with 93% occurring only once. What was sequenced was naive CD4+ T cells from PBMCs. All receptors derive from a man aged 18-30 years in good health. Some clones in this sample may be carry-over from other donors' samples. CDR3s include the opening cysteine and the closing phenylalanine or tryptophan. Each record gives: D gene, J gene, CDR3 length, V gene, clone size, CDR3 DNA, CDR3 protein. The D gene is left open where the match is weak. The size entry is marked missing in some rows and otherwise reads once, few, many or a size class.

>TRBD2|TRBJ2-1|15|TRBV4-1|NA
TGCGCCAGCAGTCCTACAATAATACTAGCGGGGGAGCAGTTCTTC
CASSPTIILAGEQFF
>NA|TRBJ1-2|10|TRBV2|once
TGTGCCAGCGGTGATTATGGCTACACCTTC
CASGDYGYTF
>NA|TRBJ2-5|15|TRBV2|NA
TGTGCCAGCAGTCAGTCGGCGGGGTTTCAAGAGACCCAGTACTTC
CASSQSAGFQETQYF
>NA|TRBJ2-3|14|TRBV29-1|once
TGCAGCGCAAGGTTTAGCCAGGTTGCAGATACGCAGTATTTT
CSARFSQVADTQYF
>NA|TRBJ2-3|17|TRBV5-1|NA
TGCGCCAGCAGCCCGGCTCGGGACGCGGACCCTCCAGATACGCAGTATTTT
CASSPARDADPPDTQYF
>NA|TRBJ2-1|13|TRBV7-3|NA
TGTGCCAGCAGCTTAACTAGTACCAATGAGCAGTTCTTC
CASSLTSTNEQFF
>NA|TRBJ2-1|17|TRBV4-2|NA
TGTGCCAGCAGCCAAGCGGTAGGGCGGGGAAGCTACAATGAGCAGTTCTTC
CASSQAVGRGSYNEQFF
>NA|TRBJ2-2|12|TRBV5-4|NA
TGTGCCAGCAGCTTCGTGACCGGGGAGCTGTTTTTT
CASSFVTGELFF
>TRBD2|TRBJ2-1|16|TRBV28|once
TGTGCCAGCAGATTCGGGGGGGGATACTCCTACAATGAGCAGTTCTTC
CASRFGGGYSYNEQFF
>NA|TRBJ2-7|18|TRBV12-2|NA
TGTGCAAGTCGCCCCGAGGGTAGGTTGCGACTAGCGATATACGAGCAGTACTTC
CASRPEGRLRLAIYEQYF
>NA|TRBJ2-1|15|TRBV9|few
TGTGCCAGCAGCGTAGTAGGGGACTCCTACAATGAGCAGTTCTTC
CASSVVGDSYNEQFF
>NA|TRBJ1-2|14|TRBV28|NA
TGTGCCAGCAGTTTCACAGCCCGCGTGTCCGGCTACACCTTC
CASSFTARVSGYTF
>NA|TRBJ2-7|15|TRBV6-5|NA
TGTGCCAGCAGTTACTCGTACACAGGGATACGCGAGCAGTACTTC
CASSYSYTGIREQYF